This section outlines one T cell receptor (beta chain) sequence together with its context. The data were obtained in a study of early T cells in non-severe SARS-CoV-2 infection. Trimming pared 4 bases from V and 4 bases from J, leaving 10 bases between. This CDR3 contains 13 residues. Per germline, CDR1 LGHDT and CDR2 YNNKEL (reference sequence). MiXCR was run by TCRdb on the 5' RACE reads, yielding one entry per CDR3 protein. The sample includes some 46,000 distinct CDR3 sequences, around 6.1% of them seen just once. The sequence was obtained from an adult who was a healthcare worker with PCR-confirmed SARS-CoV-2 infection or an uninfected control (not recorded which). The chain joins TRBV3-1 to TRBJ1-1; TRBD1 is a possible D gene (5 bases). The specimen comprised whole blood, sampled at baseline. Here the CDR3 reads CASSRHGGTEAFF. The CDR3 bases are TGTGCCAGCAGCCGTCATGGGGGCACTGAAGCTTTCTTT.